Given below is one T cell receptor beta chain in context. This CDR3 has 15 amino acids. Germline-derived CDR1 and CDR2 are SGHVS and FNYEAQ. V lost 1 base and J 3 bases, leaving 9 bases between the germline ends. The sample comes from a study of T cell changes during pregnancy in multiple sclerosis. Profiled with immunoSEQ multiplex PCR; TCRdb holds only in-frame clones, not every one. The repertoire holds about 40,000 clones, with 85% to 95% as singletons. The sample consisted of peripheral blood, taken before pregnancy. This TCR was sampled from a female donor with multiple sclerosis, enrolled in a pregnancy study. The chain links TRBV7-6 to TRBJ1-4, with D possibly TRBD1 on 5 matching bases. The CDR3 DNA reads TGTGCCAGCAGCTTAGAAGGGGCTTCTAATGAAAAACTGTTTTTT. Protein product: CASSLEGASNEKLFF.